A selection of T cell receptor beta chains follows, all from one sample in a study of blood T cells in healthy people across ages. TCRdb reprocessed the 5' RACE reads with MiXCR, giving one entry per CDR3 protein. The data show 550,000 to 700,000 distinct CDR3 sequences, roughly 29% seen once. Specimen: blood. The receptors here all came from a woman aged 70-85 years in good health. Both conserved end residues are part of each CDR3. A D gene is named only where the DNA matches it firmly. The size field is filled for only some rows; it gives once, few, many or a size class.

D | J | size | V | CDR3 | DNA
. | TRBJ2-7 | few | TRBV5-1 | CASSPRGATYEQYF | TGCGCCAGCAGCCCGAGGGGGGCTACGTACGAGCAGTACTTC
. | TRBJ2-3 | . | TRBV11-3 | CASSLGEGDTQYF | TGTGCCAGCAGCTTAGGTGAAGGAGATACGCAGTATTTT
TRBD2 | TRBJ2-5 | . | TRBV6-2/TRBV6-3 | CASRPTSGYSKGQETQYF | TGTGCCAGCAGGCCAACTAGCGGGTACTCTAAAGGGCAGGAGACCCAGTACTTC
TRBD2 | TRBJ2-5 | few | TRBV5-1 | CASSLALTGGQIYRETQYF | TGCGCCAGCAGCTTGGCCTTAACGGGGGGGCAGATCTACAGAGAGACCCAGTACTTC
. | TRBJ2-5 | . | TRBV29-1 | CSVNRGQETQYF | TGCAGCGTAAATCGGGGGCAAGAGACCCAGTACTTC
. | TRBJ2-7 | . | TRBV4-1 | CASSQEQGRTYEQYF | TGCGCCAGCAGCCAAGAACAGGGAAGAACCTACGAGCAGTACTTC
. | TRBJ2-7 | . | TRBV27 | CASSFNSGEQYF | TGTGCCAGCAGTTTCAACTCGGGGGAGCAGTACTTC
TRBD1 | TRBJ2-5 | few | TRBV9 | CASSEGTGRGETQYF | TGTGCCAGCAGCGAGGGGACAGGGAGAGGCGAGACCCAGTACTTC
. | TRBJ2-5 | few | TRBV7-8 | CASSLGWEVETQYF | TGTGCCAGCAGCTTAGGTTGGGAAGTAGAGACCCAGTACTTC
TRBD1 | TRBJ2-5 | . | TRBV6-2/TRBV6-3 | CASSPLDRGGIEETQYF | TGTGCCAGCAGTCCACTAGACAGGGGAGGAATTGAAGAGACCCAGTACTTC
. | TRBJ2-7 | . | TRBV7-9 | CASSSWDDLYEQYF | TGTGCCAGCAGCTCCTGGGACGACCTCTACGAGCAGTACTTC
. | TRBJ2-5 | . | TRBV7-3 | CASSLSVRETQYF | TGTGCCAGCAGCTTATCCGTTCGAGAGACCCAGTACTTC
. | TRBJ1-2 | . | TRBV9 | CASSSDLDGYGYTF | TGTGCCAGCAGCTCTGACCTGGACGGCTATGGCTACACCTTC
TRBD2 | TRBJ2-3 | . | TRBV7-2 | CASSASGNTDTQYF | TGTGCCAGCAGCGCTAGCGGTAACACAGATACGCAGTATTTT
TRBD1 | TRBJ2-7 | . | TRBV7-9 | CASGKGATYEQYF | TGTGCCAGCGGAAAGGGGGCCACCTACGAGCAGTACTTC
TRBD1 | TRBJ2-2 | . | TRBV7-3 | CASSSGQGANTGELFF | TGTGCCAGCAGCTCCGGGCAGGGGGCGAACACCGGGGAGCTGTTTTTT
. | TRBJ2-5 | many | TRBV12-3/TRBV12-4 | CASSLQGGRETQYF | TGTGCCAGCAGTTTACAGGGGGGCAGGGAGACCCAGTACTTC
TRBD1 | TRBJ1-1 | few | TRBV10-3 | CAIRTGGLNTEAFF | TGTGCCATCAGAACAGGGGGCCTGAACACTGAAGCTTTCTTT
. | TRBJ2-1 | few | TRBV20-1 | CSARGLGNEQFF | TGCAGTGCTAGGGGACTGGGGAATGAGCAGTTCTTC
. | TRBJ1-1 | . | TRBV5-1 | CASSARGDTEAFF | TGCGCCAGCTCGGCCCGAGGGGACACTGAAGCTTTCTTT
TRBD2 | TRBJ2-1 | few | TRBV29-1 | CSVVLAGGHSNEQFF | TGCAGCGTTGTTCTAGCGGGGGGGCATAGTAATGAGCAGTTCTTC
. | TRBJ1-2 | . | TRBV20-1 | CSASRDGVIYGYTF | TGCAGTGCTAGCCGTGACGGAGTCATATATGGCTACACCTTC
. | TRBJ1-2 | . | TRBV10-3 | CAISEQGGGYGYTF | TGTGCCATCAGCGAACAAGGAGGAGGATATGGCTACACCTTC
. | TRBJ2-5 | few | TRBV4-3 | CASSQGWGYKQYF | TGCGCCAGCAGCCAGGGTTGGGGCTACAAGCAGTACTTC
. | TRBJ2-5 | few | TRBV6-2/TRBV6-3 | CASRPVSPPETQYF | TGTGCCAGCCGACCGGTTTCCCCCCCAGAGACCCAGTACTTC
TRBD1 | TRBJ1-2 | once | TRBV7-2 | CASSRQGFIDGYTF | TGTGCCAGCAGTCGACAGGGGTTTATCGATGGCTACACCTTC
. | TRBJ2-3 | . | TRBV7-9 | CASNPAGGNTDTQYF | TGTGCCAGCAACCCAGCCGGGGGCAACACAGATACGCAGTATTTT
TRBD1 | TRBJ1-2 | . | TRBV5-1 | CASSLQDRDYGYTF | TGCGCCAGCAGCTTACAGGACAGGGACTATGGCTACACCTTC
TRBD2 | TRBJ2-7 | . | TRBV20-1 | CSARSRGGSYEQYF | TGCAGTGCTAGGAGCCGGGGGGGGAGCTACGAGCAGTACTTC
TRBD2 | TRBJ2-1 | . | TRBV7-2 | CASSRLAGGQFF | TGTGCCAGCAGCCGACTAGCGGGGGGGCAGTTCTTC
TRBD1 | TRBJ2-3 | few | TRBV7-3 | CASSKGQGAGGTQYF | TGTGCCAGCAGCAAGGGACAGGGGGCCGGAGGTACGCAGTATTTT
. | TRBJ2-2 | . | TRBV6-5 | CASTGSVTGELFF | TGTGCCAGCACCGGCAGTGTCACCGGGGAGCTGTTTTTT
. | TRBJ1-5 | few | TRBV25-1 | CASSEFLGLAGTTDTQHF | TGTGCCAGCAGTGAATTCCTGGGACTAGCGGGGACCACAGATACGCAGCATTTT
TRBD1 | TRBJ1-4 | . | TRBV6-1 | CASSTQSAGGEKLFF | TGTGCCAGCAGTACCCAAAGCGCAGGGGGTGAAAAACTGTTTTTT
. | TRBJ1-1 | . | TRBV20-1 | CSARADMNTEAFF | TGCAGTGCTAGAGCTGACATGAACACTGAAGCTTTCTTT
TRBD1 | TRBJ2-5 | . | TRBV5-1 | CASTVDRASEETQYF | TGCGCCAGCACTGTCGACAGGGCCAGTGAAGAGACCCAGTACTTC
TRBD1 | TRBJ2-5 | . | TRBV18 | CASSRGTGGEETQYF | TGTGCCAGCTCGCGGGGGACAGGGGGCGAAGAGACCCAGTACTTC
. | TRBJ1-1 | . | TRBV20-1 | CSGHRSSGTEAFF | TGCAGTGGACACAGGTCCTCGGGGACTGAAGCTTTCTTT
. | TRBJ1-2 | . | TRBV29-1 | CSVGGHERTNYGYTF | TGCAGCGTTGGGGGGCACGAACGGACTAACTATGGCTACACCTTC
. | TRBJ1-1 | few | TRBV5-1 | CASSLIAVNTEAFF | TGCGCCAGCAGCTTGATTGCGGTGAACACTGAAGCTTTCTTT
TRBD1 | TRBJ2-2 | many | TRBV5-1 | CASSPGQLSGELFF | TGCGCCAGCAGCCCGGGACAGCTCAGCGGGGAGCTGTTTTTT
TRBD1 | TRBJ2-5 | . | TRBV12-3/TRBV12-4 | CASSLIPGQGLKETQYF | TGTGCCAGCAGTTTAATCCCGGGACAGGGTTTAAAAGAGACCCAGTACTTC
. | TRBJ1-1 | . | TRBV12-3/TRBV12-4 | CTSTPQGNTEAFF | TGTACCAGCACCCCACAGGGGAACACTGAAGCTTTCTTT
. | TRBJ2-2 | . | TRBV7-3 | CASSPRMNTGELFF | TGTGCCAGCAGCCCCAGGATGAACACCGGGGAGCTGTTTTTT
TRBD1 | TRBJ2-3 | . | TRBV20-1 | CSARRQGTTDTQYF | TGCAGTGCTAGGAGACAGGGAACCACAGATACGCAGTATTTT
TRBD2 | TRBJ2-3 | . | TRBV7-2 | CASSLLAGGTTDTQYF | TGTGCCAGCAGCTTGCTAGCGGGGGGGACCACAGATACGCAGTATTTT
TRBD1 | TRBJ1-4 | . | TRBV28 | CASSRGAGGENSFF | TGTGCCAGCAGTAGAGGGGCAGGGGGCGAAAATTCTTTTTTT
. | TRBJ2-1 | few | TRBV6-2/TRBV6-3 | CASSYQNSYNEQFF | TGTGCCAGCAGTTACCAGAACTCCTACAATGAGCAGTTCTTC
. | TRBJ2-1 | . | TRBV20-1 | CSARDQGQFSYNEQFF | TGCAGTGCTAGAGATCAAGGACAATTCTCCTACAATGAGCAGTTCTTC
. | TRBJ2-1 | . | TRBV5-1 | CASSPGPRDEQFF | TGCGCCAGCAGCCCTGGACCAAGGGATGAGCAGTTCTTC
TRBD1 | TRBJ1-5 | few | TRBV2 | CASSVGQGPGQPQHF | TGTGCCAGCAGCGTTGGACAGGGTCCCGGTCAGCCCCAGCATTTT
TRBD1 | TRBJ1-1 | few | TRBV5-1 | CASSLYKGQGRAWANTEAFF | TGCGCCAGCAGCTTATATAAGGGACAGGGAAGAGCATGGGCGAACACTGAAGCTTTCTTT
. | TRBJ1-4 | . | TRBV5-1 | CASSLGGSYNEKLFF | TGCGCCAGCAGCTTGGGCGGGAGCTATAATGAAAAACTGTTTTTT
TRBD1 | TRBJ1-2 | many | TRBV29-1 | CSGGQGVLAGYTF | TGCAGCGGAGGACAGGGGGTGTTAGCCGGCTACACCTTC
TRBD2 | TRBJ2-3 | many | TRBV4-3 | CASSQTGGDSTQYF | TGCGCCAGCAGCCAGACGGGGGGGGATAGTACGCAGTATTTT